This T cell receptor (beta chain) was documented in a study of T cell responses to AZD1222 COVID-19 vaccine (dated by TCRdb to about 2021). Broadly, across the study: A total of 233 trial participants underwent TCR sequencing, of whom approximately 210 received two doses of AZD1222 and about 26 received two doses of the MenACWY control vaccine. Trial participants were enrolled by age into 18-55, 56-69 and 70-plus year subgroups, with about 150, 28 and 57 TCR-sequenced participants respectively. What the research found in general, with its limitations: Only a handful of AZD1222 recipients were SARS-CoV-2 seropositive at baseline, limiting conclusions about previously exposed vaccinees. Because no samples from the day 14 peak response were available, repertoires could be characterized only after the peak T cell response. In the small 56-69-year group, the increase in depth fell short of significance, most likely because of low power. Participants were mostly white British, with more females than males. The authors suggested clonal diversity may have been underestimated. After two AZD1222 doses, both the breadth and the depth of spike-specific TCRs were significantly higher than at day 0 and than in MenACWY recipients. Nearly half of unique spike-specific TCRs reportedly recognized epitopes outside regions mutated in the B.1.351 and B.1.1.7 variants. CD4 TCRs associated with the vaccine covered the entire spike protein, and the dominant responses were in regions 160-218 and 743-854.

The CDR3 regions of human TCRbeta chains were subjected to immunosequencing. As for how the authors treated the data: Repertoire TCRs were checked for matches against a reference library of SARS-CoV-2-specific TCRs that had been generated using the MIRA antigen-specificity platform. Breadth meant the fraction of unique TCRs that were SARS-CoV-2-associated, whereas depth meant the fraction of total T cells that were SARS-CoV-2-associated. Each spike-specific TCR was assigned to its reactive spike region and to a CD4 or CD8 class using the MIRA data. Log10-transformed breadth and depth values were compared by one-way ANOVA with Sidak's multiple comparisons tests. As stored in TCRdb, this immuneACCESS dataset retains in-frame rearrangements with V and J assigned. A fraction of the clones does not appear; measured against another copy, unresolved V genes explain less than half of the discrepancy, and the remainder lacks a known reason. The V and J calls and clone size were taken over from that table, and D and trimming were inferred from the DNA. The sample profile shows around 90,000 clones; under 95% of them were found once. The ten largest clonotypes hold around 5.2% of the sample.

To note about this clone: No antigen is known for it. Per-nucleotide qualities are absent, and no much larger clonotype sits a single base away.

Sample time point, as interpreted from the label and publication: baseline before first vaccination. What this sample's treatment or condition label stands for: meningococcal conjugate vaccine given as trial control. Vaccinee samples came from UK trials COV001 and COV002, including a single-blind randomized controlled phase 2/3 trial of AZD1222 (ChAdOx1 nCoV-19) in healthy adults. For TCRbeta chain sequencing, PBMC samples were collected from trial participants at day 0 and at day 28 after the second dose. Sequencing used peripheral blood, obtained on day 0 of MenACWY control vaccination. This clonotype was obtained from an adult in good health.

CDR3 sequence: CASSLSDRGPYNEQFF. The bases are TGTGCCAGCAGTTTATCGGACAGGGGGCCCTACAATGAGCAGTTCTTC. The V gene is TRBV27 and the J gene is TRBJ2-1, with 11 central nucleotides matching TRBD1. From cysteine to phenylalanine, the CDR3 is 16 amino acids long. The CDR3 DNA has 48 bases and is translated from base 1. Trimming leaves V shorter by 0 bases and J shorter by 2 bases, with the junction holding 0 bases beyond the gene matches. CDR1 MNHEY and CDR2 SMNVEV were looked up in the germline V gene (reference sequence).